The sequence of this T cell receptor beta chain was determined in a study of OX40 agonist ivuxolimab in advanced cancers. Study summary: Ivuxolimab is a fully human IgG2 antibody that activates OX40 (CD134).

Sequencing used immunoSEQ multiplex PCR; TCRdb keeps in-frame clones, though not all of them. The sample lists tens of thousands of clones, roughly 90% occurring once. In germline, CDR1 is MNHEY, CDR2 SMNVEV (reference sequence). CDR3 length equals 15 residues. V lost 2 bases to trimming and J lost 2 bases; unmatched junction nucleotides: 2. This sequence joins TRBV27 and TRBJ2-3; 9 bases are a match to TRBD2. The TCR originated in an adult with an advanced solid tumor such as melanoma, head and neck, liver or kidney cancer. Here the sequenced sample was CD4+ or CD8+ T cells sorted from blood, taken in a trial of the OX40 agonist ivuxolimab. CDR3 region: CASSLAGGPTDTQYF. The CDR3 DNA reads as TGTGCCAGCAGTTTAGCGGGAGGGCCCACAGATACGCAGTATTTT.